The 28 T cell receptor beta chains below were found in one sample sequenced in a study of CD8 T cells in Susac syndrome. Random hexamers were used to reverse transcribe roughly 0.45 to 1 ug of RNA. TCRdb independently ran MiXCR on the immunoSEQ multiplex PCR reads; one entry per CDR3 protein. The sample carries roughly 76,000 distinct CDR3 sequences, about 93% recorded once. Material: CD8+ T cells from PBMCs. Every receptor here comes from a human donor with Susac syndrome.

The chain employs TRBV20-1 and TRBJ2-2; D may be TRBD2 (6 bases). Per the germline V gene, CDR1 is DFQATT and CDR2 is SNEGSKA (reference sequence). The CDR3 covers 14 residues. With 5 bases removed from V and 0 bases from J, the gap between germline ends came to 10 bases. DNA of the CDR3: TGCAGTGCTGAGCGGGCTCCGAACACCGGGGAGCTGTTTTTT. It specifies CSAERAPNTGELFF.

The J gene is TRBJ1-1, the V gene TRBV13, with D maybe TRBD1 (5 bases). The CDR3 is 13 amino acids. Trimming took 0 bases from V and 6 from J, leaving 8 bases between them. The germline CDR1 and CDR2 sequences are PRHDT and FYEKMQ (reference sequence). The CDR3 bases are TGTGCCAGCAGCTTAGGCGGGGGGGCTGAAGCTTTCTTT. Translated, it gives CASSLGGGAEAFF. Complete variable domain (other parts from reference TRBV13 and TRBJ1-1): AAGVIQSPRHLIKEKRETATLKCYPIPRHDTVYWYQQGPGQDPQFLISFYEKMQSDKGSIPDRFSAQQFSDYHSELNMSSLELGDSALYFCASSLGGGAEAFFGQGTRLTVV.

This rearrangement joins TRBV6-5 to TRBJ2-1; D is possibly TRBD1 (5 bases). V was clipped by 3 bases and J by 8 bases, with 11 bases between them. Germline V lookup: CDR1 MNHEY, CDR2 SVGAGI. CDR3 length: 13 amino acids. The CDR3 region is CASSYSRRDEQFF. The DNA for the CDR3 is TGTGCCAGCAGTTATTCCCGCAGGGATGAGCAGTTCTTC.

The CDR3 nucleotides are TGTGCCTGGGCGACAGGGATGAACACTGAAGCTTTCTTT. Residues: CAWATGMNTEAFF. The chain employs TRBV30 and TRBJ1-1; 7 bases map to TRBD1. The V gene end was trimmed by 5 bases and the J gene end by 0 bases; junction bases not matched to a gene: 3. CDR1 GTSNPN and CDR2 SVGIG come from the germline V gene (reference sequence). The CDR3 is 13 amino acids.

J is TRBJ2-5 and V is TRBV29-1, with TRBD1 as a possible D gene (5 bases). The CDR3 is 13 amino acids. Trimming removed 4 bases at V and 3 bases at J, with 12 bases between. Germline CDR1 reads SQVTM; CDR2 reads ANQGSEA. The CDR3: CSVAPGSKETQYF. The CDR3 DNA reads TGCAGCGTTGCCCCAGGGTCGAAAGAGACCCAGTACTTC.

This chain links TRBV6-2 or TRBV6-3 with TRBJ2-5; 9 positions match TRBD2. Germline V gene lookup returns CDR1 MNHEY and CDR2 SVGEGT. Germline trimming cut 5 bases from V and 4 bases from J; bases unmatched to any gene: 11. The length of the CDR3 is 16 residues. CDR3 amino acids: CASSGLSGRLGETQYF. CDR3 in DNA: TGTGCCAGCAGTGGGCTTAGCGGGAGACTGGGAGAGACCCAGTACTTC.

V and J are TRBV20-1 and TRBJ1-2; TRBD1 aligns across 8 bases. CDR1 and CDR2 from the germline V gene are DFQATT and SNEGSKA (reference sequence). The CDR3 contains 13 residues. V shed 5 bases and J 4 bases; nucleotides not matched to a gene: 6. Here the CDR3 reads CSAVRQGIYGYTF. The CDR3, as DNA: TGCAGTGCTGTACGACAGGGGATCTATGGCTACACCTTC.

The rearrangement joins TRBV28 to TRBJ1-5, with D hard to call. Germline V gives CDR1 MDHEN, CDR2 SYDVKM. This CDR3 is 12 amino acids long. The ends were cut back, 7 bases at V and 0 bases at J, with 4 bases in the middle. CDR3 loop: CASMYSNQPQHF. CDR3 nucleotide sequence: TGTGCCAGCATGTATAGCAATCAGCCCCAGCATTTT.

The J gene is TRBJ2-1, the V gene TRBV25-1, with 9 nucleotides matching TRBD2. CDR1 is MGHDK, CDR2 SYGVNS, per germline. This CDR3 is built from 16 residues. V lost 0 bases and J lost 6; bases outside the gene matches: 6. The chain's CDR3 is CASSEYSGRGRNEQFF. The CDR3 region has the DNA TGTGCCAGCAGTGAATATAGCGGGAGAGGCCGCAATGAGCAGTTCTTC.

This sequence joins TRBV19 and TRBJ1-5; D possibly corresponds to TRBD1 (6 bases). The CDR3 length is 14 residues. V lost 8 bases, J lost 0 bases, and 11 bases lay in between. From germline, CDR1 is LNHDA and CDR2 SQIVND (reference sequence). The CDR3 sequence: CASDYRVSNQPQHF. The CDR3 nucleotides read TGTGCCAGTGACTACAGGGTTAGCAATCAGCCCCAGCATTTT.

The rearrangement uses TRBV20-1 and TRBJ1-1, with 7 bases aligning to TRBD1. Trimming removed 0 bases from V and 8 bases from J; junction bases left unmatched: 6. Per germline, CDR1 DFQATT and CDR2 SNEGSKA (reference sequence). CDR3 length: 13 amino acids. CDR3 protein: CSARDPAQGEAFF. The CDR3 DNA follows: TGCAGTGCTAGAGACCCTGCACAGGGGGAAGCTTTCTTT.

The chain carries TRBV29-1 and TRBJ2-2; 16 bases map to TRBD2. The germline V gene has CDR1 SQVTM and CDR2 ANQGSEA. The CDR3 extends over 20 amino acids. V dropped 3 bases and J dropped 3; count of bases not matched to a gene: 13. CDR3 sequence (DNA): TGCAGCGTTGAGTTACCGGGACTAGCGGGAGGGCCCGATTACACCGGGGAGCTGTTTTTT. This sequence encodes CSVELPGLAGGPDYTGELFF.

In its sample, this clonotype was seen once. The chain combines TRBV19 with TRBJ2-1; TRBD1 aligns across 11 bases. Germline CDR1 and CDR2: LNHDA and SQIVND (reference sequence). J lost 9 bases, V lost 3 bases, and 7 bases had no gene match. The CDR3 is 15 amino acids. This CDR3 reads CASSIPDRGHAEQFF. CDR3 DNA: TGTGCCAGTAGTATCCCGGACAGGGGGCACGCTGAGCAGTTCTTC.

The chain joins TRBV6-2 or TRBV6-3 to TRBJ1-4; TRBD1 might be the D (6 bases). There are 17 residues in the CDR3. Germline loops: CDR1 MNHEY, CDR2 SVGEGT. V was cut by 0 bases and J by 5 bases, with 16 bases left in between. CDR3 amino acids: CASSYSSGQPLNEKLFF. CDR3 bases: TGTGCCAGCAGTTACTCTTCAGGACAGCCCCTGAATGAAAAACTGTTTTTT.

The chain carries TRBV6-5 and TRBJ2-7; 8 positions agree with TRBD1. The CDR3 sequence is 13 residues long. Per germline, CDR1 MNHEY and CDR2 SVGAGI. The J segment lost 5 bases and the V segment lost 7 bases, leaving 7 bases of the junction unmatched. The DNA of the CDR3 is TGTGCCAGCATTAAGGGGACAGGTCACGAGCAGTACTTC. This gives the protein CASIKGTGHEQYF.

The V and J genes are TRBV7-8 and TRBJ2-7, with 8 bases identical to TRBD1. Germline V gives CDR1 SGHVS, CDR2 FQNEAQ. V lost 2 bases and J lost 3; bases outside the gene matches: 6. The CDR3 consists of 15 residues. This chain's CDR3 is CASSLRQGQDYEQYF. CDR3 DNA sequence: TGTGCCAGCAGCTTAAGACAGGGGCAGGACTACGAGCAGTACTTC.

The chain is built from TRBV20-1 and TRBJ2-3; TRBD2 is a possible D gene (5 bases). The V gene's germline CDR1 is DFQATT and CDR2 SNEGSKA (reference sequence). Deletions cut 5 bases from V and 0 bases from J, with 12 bases between. This CDR3 comprises 14 residues. The CDR3 spells CSALGLTSTDTQYF. The CDR3 bases are TGCAGTGCTCTAGGACTCACTAGCACAGATACGCAGTATTTT.

The V and J genes are TRBV19 and TRBJ1-1; 7 bases line up with TRBD1. Germline V gene data show CDR1 as LNHDA and CDR2 as SQIVND (reference sequence). V shed 5 bases and J 0 bases; nucleotides not matched to a gene: 6. The CDR3 consists of 15 residues. CDR3 coding DNA: TGTGCCAGTAGTCCTGGACAGGTACTGAACACTGAAGCTTTCTTT. It codes for CASSPGQVLNTEAFF.

V usage is TRBV27 and J usage is TRBJ2-5, with D possibly being TRBD2 (5 bases). The germline V gene has CDR1 MNHEY and CDR2 SMNVEV (reference sequence). Trimming shortened V by 7 bases and J by 2 bases, and 14 bases separated the two germline ends. The CDR3 is 14 residues long. The chain's CDR3 is CASKPAEIQETQYF. CDR3 in DNA: TGTGCCAGCAAACCAGCGGAGATACAAGAGACCCAGTACTTC.

The chain has TRBV30 and TRBJ2-5, with 8 bases matching TRBD1. The CDR3 consists of 15 residues. J lost 5 bases, V lost 3 bases, and 11 bases had no gene match. In germline, CDR1 is GTSNPN, CDR2 SVGIG (reference sequence). The CDR3 loop is CAWSLVGQGSETQYF. DNA of the CDR3: TGTGCCTGGAGCCTAGTCGGACAGGGCAGCGAGACCCAGTACTTC. The full variable domain, with the rest looked up from reference TRBV30 and TRBJ2-5, is SQTIHQWPATLVQPVGSPLSLECTVEGTSNPNLYWYRQAAGRGLQLLFYSVGIGQISSEVPQNLSASRPQDRQFILSSKKLLLSDSGFYLCAWSLVGQGSETQYFGPGTRLLVL.

J is TRBJ1-1 and V is TRBV7-9, with unresolved D. Germline V lookup: CDR1 SEHNR, CDR2 FQNEAQ (reference sequence). The CDR3 totals 15 residues. Trimming removed 0 bases at V and 1 base at J, with 9 bases between. The CDR3 loop reads CASSLAFGTNTEAFF. In DNA, the CDR3 is TGTGCCAGCAGCTTAGCGTTCGGCACGAACACTGAAGCTTTCTTT.

The chain is built from TRBV27 and TRBJ1-6, with a possible D match to TRBD1 (6 bases). Germline V lookup: CDR1 MNHEY, CDR2 SMNVEV (reference sequence). Trimming cost V 5 bases and J 9 bases, with 11 bases left between them. The CDR3 runs to 13 residues. For the CDR3, the DNA is TGTGCCAGCAGTCTAGGGGGGGCTTCACCCCTCCACTTT. It translates to CASSLGGASPLHF.

CDR3 bases: TGTGCCAGCAGCCAGACGGGACTAGCAACGACCAATGAGCAGTTCTTC. It translates to CASSQTGLATTNEQFF. The rearrangement uses TRBV3-1 and TRBJ2-1; 9 bases agree with TRBD2. Germline CDR1 and CDR2: LGHDT and YNNKEL (reference sequence). This CDR3 region has 16 residues. The trim removed 3 bases at V and 6 bases at J, leaving 9 bases unmatched.

This sequence joins TRBV6-1 and TRBJ1-5, with D possibly being TRBD1 (5 bases). This CDR3 region has 12 residues. V was pared by 6 bases and J by 5 bases, with 8 bases between. The germline V gene encodes CDR1 MNHNS and CDR2 SASEGT. CDR3 sequence (DNA): TGTGCCAGCAGGGGAGGGGATCAGCCCCAGCATTTT. Translation gives CASRGGDQPQHF.

The chain employs TRBV6-2 or TRBV6-3 and TRBJ2-1; D not resolved. CDR1 is MNHEY and CDR2 is SVGEGT in the germline V gene. V was pared by 5 bases and J by 8 bases, with 16 bases between. The length of the CDR3 is 14 residues. The chain's CDR3 is CASSDQRLVDEQFF. The CDR3 DNA follows: TGTGCCAGCAGTGACCAGCGCCTTGTCGATGAGCAGTTCTTC.

The V and J genes are TRBV20-1 and TRBJ1-1, with D uncertain. The CDR3 contains 17 residues. Germline CDR1 reads DFQATT; CDR2 reads SNEGSKA (reference sequence). The V and J ends lost 1 base and 6 bases respectively, with 24 bases between them. The CDR3: CSARGTRGRRPSPEAFF. The CDR3 nucleotides are TGCAGTGCTAGAGGAACACGTGGTAGGCGGCCATCCCCTGAAGCTTTCTTT.

The J gene is TRBJ2-4, the V gene TRBV4-2; 7 nucleotides align to TRBD1. The CDR3 has 13 residues. V was pared by 6 bases and J by 7 bases, with 6 bases of the junction left unmatched. Germline V lookup: CDR1 LGHNA, CDR2 YNFKEQ. For the CDR3, the DNA is TGTGCCAGCAGTACAGGGGTCAACAACATTCAGTACTTC. It specifies CASSTGVNNIQYF.

The chain joins TRBV25-1 to TRBJ2-7, with 11 bases that match TRBD2. There are 15 residues in the CDR3. Germline loops: CDR1 MGHDK, CDR2 SYGVNS. V shed 5 bases, J shed 4 bases, and the junction held 7 bases outside the gene matches. CDR3 in DNA: TGTGCCAGCAGTCCCCCGGGACTAGCGGAATACGAGCAGTACTTC. This translates into CASSPPGLAEYEQYF.